This is a list of T cell receptor beta chains from one sample in a study of blood T cell repertoires in COVID-19. The table came from immunoSEQ multiplex PCR; TCRdb's copy has only in-frame clones and leaves some out. The table records approximately 140,000 clones, 87% of them present only once. Sequenced material: peripheral blood. These receptors originate from a man older than 75 with acute or convalescent COVID-19. Each CDR3 is given with its conserved first and last residue. A D gene is named only where the DNA matches it firmly. Clone sizes are given selectively: once, few, many, or a class where the clone is expanded.

cdr3_nt	cdr3_aa	d_call	clone_size	j_call	v_call
TGTGCCAGCAGTCCGTCGGCGGGAGGGGTCAAAAACATTCAGTACTTC	CASSPSAGGVKNIQYF	TRBD2	.	TRBJ2-4	TRBV28
TGTGCCAGCAGCTTTAGAGTGAACACTGAAGCTTTCTTT	CASSFRVNTEAFF	.	.	TRBJ1-1	TRBV11-2
TGTGCCAGCAAGCTAGCGGGAGGGAATGAGCAGTTCTTC	CASKLAGGNEQFF	TRBD2	.	TRBJ2-1	TRBV28
TGTGCCAGCAGTTTCCGCAGGGGCTCACCCCTCCACTTT	CASSFRRGSPLHF	.	.	TRBJ1-6	TRBV12-3/TRBV12-4
TGCAGTGCTTCTCTCGGGGAGGGCTACACCTTC	CSASLGEGYTF	.	.	TRBJ1-2	TRBV20-1
TGTGCCAGCAGCTTTTCTCCTACAGGGGACAGCTCCTACGAGCAGTACTTC	CASSFSPTGDSSYEQYF	TRBD1	once	TRBJ2-7	TRBV11-3
TGTGCCAGCAGTCCACCAGGGGTTGCATTATTCCATGATACGCAGTATTTT	CASSPPGVALFHDTQYF	.	.	TRBJ2-3	TRBV28
TGTGCCAGCAAGCAGACAGCCCAAGAGACCCAGTACTTC	CASKQTAQETQYF	.	.	TRBJ2-5	TRBV12-3/TRBV12-4
TGTGCCACCAGTGATGTGGGACAGGACTTCTATGGCTACACCTTC	CATSDVGQDFYGYTF	TRBD1	.	TRBJ1-2	TRBV24-1
TGTGCCAGCAGCCATGGCGGCCGGGAGACAGATACGCAGTATTTT	CASSHGGRETDTQYF	.	.	TRBJ2-3	TRBV9
TGTGCCAGCAGCCTCACCTGGAGGGCGGACTCACCCCTCCACTTT	CASSLTWRADSPLHF	.	.	TRBJ1-6	TRBV3-1/TRBV3-2
TGCGCCCACGGAGAGAGGAACACTGAAGCTTTCTTT	CAHGERNTEAFF	.	.	TRBJ1-1	TRBV10-1
TGTGCCAGCAGCCCGGGACAGGCTAACTATGGCTACACCTTC	CASSPGQANYGYTF	TRBD1	.	TRBJ1-2	TRBV7-8
TGCGCCAGCAGCTTGGGACAGGGCCCCCCAGAGACCCAGTACTTC	CASSLGQGPPETQYF	TRBD1	.	TRBJ2-5	TRBV5-1
TGTGCCAGCGAGCGGGGCACCGGGGAGCTGTTTTTT	CASERGTGELFF	TRBD2	.	TRBJ2-2	TRBV11-2
TGTGCCAGCAGCCTCCGGGACACCGATGAAGCTTTCTTT	CASSLRDTDEAFF	.	.	TRBJ1-1	TRBV11-2
TGTGCCAGCAGTTTCGGAGGAGGCACAACGGCTAGCACAGATACGCAGTATTTT	CASSFGGGTTASTDTQYF	.	.	TRBJ2-3	TRBV25-1